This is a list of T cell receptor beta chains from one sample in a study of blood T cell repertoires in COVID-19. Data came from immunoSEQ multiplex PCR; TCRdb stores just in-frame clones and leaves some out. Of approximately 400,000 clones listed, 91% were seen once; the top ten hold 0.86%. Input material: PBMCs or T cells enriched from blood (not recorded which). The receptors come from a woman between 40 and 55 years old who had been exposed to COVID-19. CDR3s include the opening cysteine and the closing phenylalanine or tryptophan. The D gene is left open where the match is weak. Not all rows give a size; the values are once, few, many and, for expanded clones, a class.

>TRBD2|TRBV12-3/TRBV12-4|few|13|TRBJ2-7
TGTGCCAGCAGTTTAGCGGGGGGGTACGAGCAGTACTTC
CASSLAGGYEQYF
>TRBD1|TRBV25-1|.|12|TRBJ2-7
TGTGCCAGTGCGGACAGGGTAGACGAGCAGTACTTC
CASADRVDEQYF
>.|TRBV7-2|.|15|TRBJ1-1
TGTGCCAGCAGCTACCCCTTCGGGGTAGGGACTGAAGCTTTCTTT
CASSYPFGVGTEAFF
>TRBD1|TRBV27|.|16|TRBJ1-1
TGTGCCAGCAATCCCAGGGGGGTCCTTAGGAACACTGAAGCTTTCTTT
CASNPRGVLRNTEAFF
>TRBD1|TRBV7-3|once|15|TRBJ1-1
TGTGCCAGCAGCAAGGGACAGGGGGACGGGACTGAAGCTTTCTTT
CASSKGQGDGTEAFF
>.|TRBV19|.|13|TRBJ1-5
TGTGCCAGTACCCCGACAGAGTATCAGCCCCAGCATTTT
CASTPTEYQPQHF
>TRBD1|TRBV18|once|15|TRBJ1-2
TGTGCCAGCTCACCGGGACAGGGACCTAACTATGGCTACACCTTC
CASSPGQGPNYGYTF
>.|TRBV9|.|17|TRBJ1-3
TGTGCCAGCAGCGTAGAGCTGGCGGATCGCTCTGGAAACACCATATATTTT
CASSVELADRSGNTIYF
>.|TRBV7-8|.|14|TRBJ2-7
TGTGCCAGCAACACACGGGACATATCTTACGAGCAGTACTTC
CASNTRDISYEQYF
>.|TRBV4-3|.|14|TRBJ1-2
TGCGTCAGCAGCCAAGGAGCCCTCTCGTATGGCTACACCTTC
CVSSQGALSYGYTF
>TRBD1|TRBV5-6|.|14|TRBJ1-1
TGTGCCAGCAGCTACGGGACAGGGTTAACTGAAGCTTTCTTT
CASSYGTGLTEAFF
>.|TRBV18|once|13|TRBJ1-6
TGTGCCAGCTCACGTCAGGGTGGTTCACCCCTCCACTTT
CASSRQGGSPLHF
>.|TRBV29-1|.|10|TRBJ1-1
TGCAGCGTCGAGGGGGCTGAAGCTTTCTTT
CSVEGAEAFF
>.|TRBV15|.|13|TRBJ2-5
TGTGCCACCAGCAGAGACCCTCGGGAGACCCAGTACTTC
CATSRDPRETQYF
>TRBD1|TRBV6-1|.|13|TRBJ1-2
TGTGCCAGCAGAGAAGACAGGGGTTATGGCTACACCTTC
CASREDRGYGYTF
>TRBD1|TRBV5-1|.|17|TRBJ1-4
TGCGCCAGCAGCTTCGGAGTATCGGGACAGTATAATGAAAAACTGTTTTTT
CASSFGVSGQYNEKLFF
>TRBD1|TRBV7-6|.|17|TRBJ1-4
TGTGCCAGCAGCCTCCCCCGACCGGGACAGGGAAGTGAAAAACTGTTTTTT
CASSLPRPGQGSEKLFF
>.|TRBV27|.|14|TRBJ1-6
TGTGCCAGCAGTTCCAGTGCCACTAATTCACCCCTCCACTTT
CASSSSATNSPLHF
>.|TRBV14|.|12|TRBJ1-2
TGTGCCAGCAGCCCGGCGGCCTATGGCTACACCTTC
CASSPAAYGYTF
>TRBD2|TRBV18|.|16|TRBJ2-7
TGTGCCAGCTCACCACCATCCTTAGCGGGAGGCTACGAGCAGTACTTC
CASSPPSLAGGYEQYF
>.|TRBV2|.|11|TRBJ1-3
TGTGCCAGCTCTCTTCAGGACACCATATATTTT
CASSLQDTIYF
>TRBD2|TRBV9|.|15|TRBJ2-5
TGTGCCAGCAGCAGACTAGCGGTCGACCTAAAGACCCAGTACTTC
CASSRLAVDLKTQYF
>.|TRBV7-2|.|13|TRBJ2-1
TGTGCCAGCAGTCGGGATCCTCACAATGAGCAGTTCTTC
CASSRDPHNEQFF
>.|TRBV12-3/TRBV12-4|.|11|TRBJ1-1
TGTGCCAGCAGTTTTTCGGCTGAAGCTTTCTTT
CASSFSAEAFF
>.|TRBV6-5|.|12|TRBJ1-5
TGTGCCAGCAGTTCGGACACTCGGCCCCAGCATTTT
CASSSDTRPQHF
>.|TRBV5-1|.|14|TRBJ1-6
TGCGCCACCCTGTGGACTTGGATGGGTTCACCCCTCCACTTT
CATLWTWMGSPLHF
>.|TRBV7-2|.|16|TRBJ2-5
TGTGCCAGCAGCTTAATCGCAGGGGCCGGGCAAGAGACCCAGTACTTC
CASSLIAGAGQETQYF
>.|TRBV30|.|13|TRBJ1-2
TGTGCCTGGAGTCCGCAGGGAAGCTATGGCTACACCTTC
CAWSPQGSYGYTF
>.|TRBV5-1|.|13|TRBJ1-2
TGCGCCAGCAGTGACAGATTATCCTATGGCTACACCTTC
CASSDRLSYGYTF
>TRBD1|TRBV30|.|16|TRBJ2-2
TGTGCCTGGACCCCGAGGGGGCAGGGGAATGCCGGGGAGCTGTTTTTT
CAWTPRGQGNAGELFF
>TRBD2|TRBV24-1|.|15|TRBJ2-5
TGTGCCACCAGTGTAATGTGGGAGGGACAAGAGACCCAGTACTTC
CATSVMWEGQETQYF
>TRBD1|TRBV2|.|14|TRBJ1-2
TGTGCCAGCAGCGAAGCGGACAGGGTGCCGGGCTACACCTTC
CASSEADRVPGYTF
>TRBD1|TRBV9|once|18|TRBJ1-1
TGTGCCAGCAGCGTAGGGCCCCGGACAGGGGACATGAACACTGAAGCTTTCTTT
CASSVGPRTGDMNTEAFF
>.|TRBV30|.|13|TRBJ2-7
TGTGCCTGGACCACGGCGGCCGGATACGAGCAGTACTTC
CAWTTAAGYEQYF
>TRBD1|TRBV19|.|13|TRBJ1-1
TGTGCCAGTAGCCTGACAGGGGGCACTGAAGCTTTCTTT
CASSLTGGTEAFF
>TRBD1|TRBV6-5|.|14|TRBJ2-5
TGTGCCAGCAGCAACACAGGGGGCAGTGGGACCCAGTACTTC
CASSNTGGSGTQYF
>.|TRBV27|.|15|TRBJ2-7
TGTGCCAGCAGTTTATCTAGGCGGGGTTCCTACGAGCAGTACTTC
CASSLSRRGSYEQYF
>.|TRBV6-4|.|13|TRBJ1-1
TGTGCCAGCAGTGCGGAGGGGAACACTGAAGCTTTCTTT
CASSAEGNTEAFF
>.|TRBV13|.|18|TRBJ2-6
TGTGCCAGCAGCCCCCCCAGAGGCGTGAGCTCTGGGGCCAACGTCCTGACTTTC
CASSPPRGVSSGANVLTF
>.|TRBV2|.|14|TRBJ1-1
TGTGCCAGCAGTCCCAGGGGATTGAACACTGAAGCTTTCTTT
CASSPRGLNTEAFF
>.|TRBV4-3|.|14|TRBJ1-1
TGCGCCAGCAGCCAAGATTCCATGAACACTGAAGCTTTCTTT
CASSQDSMNTEAFF
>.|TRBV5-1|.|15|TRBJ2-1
TGCGCCAGCGTTCCGGCAGGGTCGTCCTACAATGAGCAGTTCTTC
CASVPAGSSYNEQFF
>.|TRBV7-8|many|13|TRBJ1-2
TGTGCCAGCAGCTTAGTAGTCAACTATGGCTACACCTTC
CASSLVVNYGYTF
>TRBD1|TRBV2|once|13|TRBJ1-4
TGTGCCAGCAGTGAGGACAGGGTAGAAAAACTGTTTTTT
CASSEDRVEKLFF
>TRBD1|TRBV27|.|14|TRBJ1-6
TGTGCCAGCAGTAGTCGGACAGGGGCTTCACCCCTCCACTTT
CASSSRTGASPLHF
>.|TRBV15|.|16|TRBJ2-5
TGTGCCACCAGCAGAGGCAGGGACATGTCAGGCGAGACCCAGTACTTC
CATSRGRDMSGETQYF
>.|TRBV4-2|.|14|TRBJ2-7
TGTGCCAGCAGCCAAGTCACCAGGCCCTACGAGCAGTACTTC
CASSQVTRPYEQYF
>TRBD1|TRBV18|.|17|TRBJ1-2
TGTGCCAGCTCACCTAACTCCGGGACAGATCTACCTTATGGCTACACCTTC
CASSPNSGTDLPYGYTF
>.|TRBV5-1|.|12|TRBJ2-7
TGCGCCAGCAGAAGTGGAGCATACGAGCAGTACTTC
CASRSGAYEQYF
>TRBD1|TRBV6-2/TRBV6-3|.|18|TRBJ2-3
TGTGCCAGCAGTTATCGACTCCGGGACAGGGCCGCCACAGATACGCAGTATTTT
CASSYRLRDRAATDTQYF
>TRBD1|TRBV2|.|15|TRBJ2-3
TGTGCCAGCTTGGGCGACAGGGGATTCACAGATACGCAGTATTTT
CASLGDRGFTDTQYF
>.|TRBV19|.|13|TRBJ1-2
TGTGCCAGCTCCCTGAAAGGAGGCCGTGGCTACACCTTC
CASSLKGGRGYTF
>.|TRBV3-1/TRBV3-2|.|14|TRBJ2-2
TGTGCCAGCAGCCAAGTCCCAGAGGCCGGGGAGCTGTTTTTT
CASSQVPEAGELFF
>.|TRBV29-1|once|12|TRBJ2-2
TGCAGCGTTGGACTAGGCACCGGGGAGCTGTTTTTT
CSVGLGTGELFF